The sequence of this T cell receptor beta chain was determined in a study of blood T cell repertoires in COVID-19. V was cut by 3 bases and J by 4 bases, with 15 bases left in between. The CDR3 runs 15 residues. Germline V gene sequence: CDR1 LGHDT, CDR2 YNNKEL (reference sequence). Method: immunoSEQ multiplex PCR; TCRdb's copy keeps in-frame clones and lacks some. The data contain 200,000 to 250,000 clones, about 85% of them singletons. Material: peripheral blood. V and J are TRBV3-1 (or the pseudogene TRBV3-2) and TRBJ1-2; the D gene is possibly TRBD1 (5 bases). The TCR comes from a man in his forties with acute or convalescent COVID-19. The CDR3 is CASSQGGVGSYGYTF. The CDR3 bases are TGTGCCAGCAGCCAGGGGGGGGTTGGTAGCTATGGCTACACCTTC.